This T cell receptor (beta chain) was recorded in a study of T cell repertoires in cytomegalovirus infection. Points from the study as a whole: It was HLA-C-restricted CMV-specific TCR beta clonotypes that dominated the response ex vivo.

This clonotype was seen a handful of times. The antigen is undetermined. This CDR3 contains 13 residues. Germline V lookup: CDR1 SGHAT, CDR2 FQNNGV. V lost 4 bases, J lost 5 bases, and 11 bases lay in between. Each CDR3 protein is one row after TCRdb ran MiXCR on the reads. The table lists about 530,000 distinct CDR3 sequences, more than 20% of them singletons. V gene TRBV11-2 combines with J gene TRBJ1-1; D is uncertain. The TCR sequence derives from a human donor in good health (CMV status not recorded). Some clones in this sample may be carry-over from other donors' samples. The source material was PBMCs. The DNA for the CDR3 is TGTGCCAGCAGCTCAGTGGAGGAGACTGAAGCTTTCTTT. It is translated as CASSSVEETEAFF.